The table lists the clone carrying this T cell receptor beta chain with a few counts. Antigen specificity is unknown. These data come from a study of T cell repertoires in cytomegalovirus infection. Study background: Both a matching HLA type and CMV infection were indicated by public TCR beta signatures.

TCRdb itself ran the reads through MiXCR, one entry per CDR3 protein. This table holds approximately 700,000 distinct CDR3 sequences, roughly 36% found once. Findings and limits, study-wide: Clonotypes of TCR beta that were HLA-C-restricted and CMV-specific dominated the ex vivo response. Individuals carrying CMV plus the relevant HLA were identified by cumulative frequency of public TCR beta families.

This CDR3 has 15 residues. The germline V gene has CDR1 SEHNR and CDR2 FQNEAQ (reference sequence). V lost 4 bases to trimming and J lost 1 base, with 13 bases between them. This TCR came from a human donor in good health (CMV status not recorded). Some clones in this sample may be carry-over from other donors' samples. The chain couples TRBV7-9 to TRBJ2-5; the D gene is possibly TRBD1 (5 bases). Sequences were obtained from PBMCs. The CDR3 region is CASSSPRQLQETQYF. In DNA form, the CDR3 reads TGTGCCAGCAGCTCCCCCCGACAGCTCCAAGAGACCCAGTACTTC.